This paragraph covers one T cell receptor beta chain sequence. Its target is unknown. The V end was cut by 0 bases, the J end by 2 bases, with 11 bases between. Germline values: CDR1 LGHDT, CDR2 YNNKEL (reference sequence). This CDR3 is 16 amino acids long. Quantitative molecular-barcoded 5'-RACE generated the TCR beta libraries. TCRdb re-analysed the 5' RACE reads in MiXCR, keeping a single row per CDR3 protein. The sample comprises under 550,000 distinct CDR3 sequences, roughly 26% of which are singletons, and 0.75% to 0.9% rests with the top ten. The data were taken from a study of CD8 T cells in ankylosing spondylitis. General study findings and limits: Relatively rare in peripheral blood, disease-linked clones were also CD8+. What seemed typical of ankylosing spondylitis blood was a TCR beta motif built from about eight highly homologous variants. Reportedly, matched ankylosing spondylitis synovial fluid was significantly enriched for disease-linked clones. Previously reported in reactive arthritis synovial fluid and blood were some of the motif variants.

V is TRBV3-1 and J is TRBJ1-5; D possibly corresponds to TRBD1 (6 bases). Specimen: blood, either unsorted or a sorted T cell fraction (not recorded which). The source is a male donor with ankylosing spondylitis. The CDR3 DNA follows: TGTGCCAGCAGCCAAGATGACAGGATTGGCAATCAGCCCCAGCATTTT. This sequence encodes CASSQDDRIGNQPQHF.